Below, one T cell receptor (beta chain) is given with its context. Its cognate antigen has yet to be identified. Per-base quality was not reported, and no clone a single base away is much larger than it. The CDR3 spans 12 residues, from the cysteine through the phenylalanine. Left in the record is the CDR3 DNA by itself, 36 bases read in frame from the first base. CDR1 is given as MNHNY and CDR2 as SVGAGI, both from the germline V gene (reference sequence). Deletion took 2 bases off V and 8 bases off J, with a span of 6 bases between the germline ends. The data derive from a study of shared clonotypes between healthy human individuals (dated by TCRdb to the early 2020s). Background on the whole study: A couple of women and a few men aged 18 to 49 years were included in the cohort. Each donor's leukapheresis produced roughly between roughly 0.94 and 9.5 billion PBMCs. For each donor, three plates each were used for CD4 naive and CD4 memory, two plates were used for CD8 naive, and one plate was used for CD8 memory. To estimate repertoire size and how much clonotype sharing occurs between individuals, the study deeply sequenced the blood TCR repertoires of roughly 5 healthy adults. To increase sequencing depth and limit assay-specific biases, TCR repertoire library preparation and sequencing were carried out by different laboratories using diverse techniques. Here is what the overall study found, with its caveats: When a few donors were compared, the shared fraction of clonotypes was about 5% for naive CD4, 3.5% to 4% for naive CD8, about 2.5% for memory CD4, and under 0.5% for memory CD8. Pairwise subsampling indicated that sequencing depth was expected to affect the degree of clonotype sharing among donors. Naive subsets generally had larger estimated clonotype richness than memory subsets did. Only blood was sampled, and tissue TCR repertoires likely differ from those in blood. Rarefaction of sorted-subset datasets indicated incomplete sequencing despite the large sequencing depth. Because the study included only a small number of donors, the genetic and exposure-history diversity represented was limited. Compared with non-shared clonotypes, clonotypes shared by all four sorted-subset donors had higher generation probabilities.

CD8 naive samples consisted of CD45RO-negative cells that were positively selected for CCR7, yielding a CD45RA+CCR7+ population without TemRA cells. Healthy HIV-negative adults with no recently reported acute infections or vaccinations were included as donors. Only Caucasian adults living in Nashville, Tennessee, USA were represented among the donors. Blood was obtained by leukapheresis, after which PBMCs were separated by Ficoll-Histopaque density gradient centrifugation and cryopreserved in liquid nitrogen vapor phase. Purity and quantity of every magnetically sorted T cell population were checked by analytical flow cytometry. From each sorted fraction, genomic DNA was isolated and quantified by UV absorbance on a Nanodrop 2000c. TCR CDR3 regions were amplified from genomic DNA by multiplex PCR using the deep immunoSEQ assay. Extracted genomic DNA from each cell subset was distributed evenly across all wells of several immunoSEQ 96-well plates, and each plate was treated as a replicate. For sorted subsets, 200 ng of genomic DNA, equivalent to roughly 30,000 T cell genomes, went into each replicate PCR. The purified libraries were quantified using a Qubit 3.0 fluorometer, sized with a Bioanalyzer 2100, and then quantified again using the KAPA Library Quantification kit. Every immunoSEQ 96-well plate was sequenced on a dedicated single-read 150-cycle Illumina NextSeq 550 flow cell. Per the source publication's procedure: Because only junctional sequences without quality scores were contained in the immunoSEQ output, filtering matching that applied to full-length reads could not be performed. Sequences were annotated with PyIR, a Python wrapper for IgBLAST v1.9, and V/J genes and CDR3 were assigned using IMGT germline references. Reads with weak V/J assignments (E-value above 1e-6), missing CDR3, stop codons, out-of-frame junctions, or ambiguous translated residues were removed. A V3J clonotype was defined by an identical inferred V gene, J gene, and CDR3 amino acid sequence. Percentage overlap between repertoires was calculated by dividing the number of shared unique clonotypes by the size of the smaller repertoire. Richness of each repertoire was evaluated using RTK rarefaction, the Chao1 estimator, and Recon v2.1 estimates of unobserved clonotypes. Generation probabilities were computed with OLGA for all TCRbeta clonotypes obtained by the gDNA method from four donors. In its TCRdb copy, this immuneACCESS table keeps in-frame sequences only and misses some clones. Where compared with another copy, unresolved V genes explain less than half of these, and the others have no known cause. The V and J calls and clone size were taken over from that table, and D and trimming were inferred from the DNA. The sample table holds around 2,000,000 clones, of which approximately 94% were seen once. The top ten constitute around 1.7% of the sample.

Specimen: naive CD8+ T cells from PBMCs. The cell subset or site label on this specimen signifies: CD45RA+CCR7+. The TCR originated in a man aged 18 to 35 in good health. Some clones in this sample may be carry-over from other donors' samples. In this chain, TRBV6-6 is recombined with TRBJ1-4; the D gene remains uncertain. The CDR3 is CASSYEGEKLFF. In nucleotides, the sequence is TGTGCCAGCAGTTACGAGGGAGAAAAACTGTTTTTT.